This T cell receptor (beta chain) was captured by sequencing in a study of cytomegalovirus exposure and HLA in healthy donors. Findings and limits, study-wide: Certain indistinguishable V segments, among them TRBV6-2 and TRBV6-3, were excluded.

PCR used 60 Vbeta primers and 13 Jbeta primers. Clones were sequenced by immunoSEQ multiplex PCR, and TCRdb holds only the in-frame ones, with some missing. This table holds some 130,000 clones, less than 80% found once. A note on this clone: Antigen specificity is unknown.

The CDR3 extends over 14 amino acids. Germline V gene sequence: CDR1 MNHNS, CDR2 SASEGT. Despite likely unrecorded immune exposures, the donors were nominally healthy at the time of sampling. The sequence came from a man between 40 and 49 years old in good health and CMV-seropositive. The chain has TRBV6-1 and TRBJ2-5; D not certain. The last part of the DNA fits TRBJ2-7 better; the J call may be wrong. The sequenced sample was PBMCs. The CDR3 sequence is CASSEVIASYEQYF. The CDR3 nucleotides read TGTGCCAGCAGTGAAGTTATAGCCTCCTACGAGCAGTACTTC.